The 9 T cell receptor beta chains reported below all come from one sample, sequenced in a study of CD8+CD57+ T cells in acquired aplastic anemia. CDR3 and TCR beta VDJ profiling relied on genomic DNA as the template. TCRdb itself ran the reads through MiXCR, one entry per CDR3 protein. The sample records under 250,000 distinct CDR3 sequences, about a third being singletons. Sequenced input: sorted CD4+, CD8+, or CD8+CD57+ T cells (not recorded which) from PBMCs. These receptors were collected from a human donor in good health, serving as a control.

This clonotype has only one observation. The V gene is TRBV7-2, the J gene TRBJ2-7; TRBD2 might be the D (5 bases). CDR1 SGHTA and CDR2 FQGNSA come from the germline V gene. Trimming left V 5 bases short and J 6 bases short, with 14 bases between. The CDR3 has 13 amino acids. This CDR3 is CASSPVGLGEQYF. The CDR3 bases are TGTGCCAGCAGCCCGGTCGGACTTGGCGAGCAGTACTTC.

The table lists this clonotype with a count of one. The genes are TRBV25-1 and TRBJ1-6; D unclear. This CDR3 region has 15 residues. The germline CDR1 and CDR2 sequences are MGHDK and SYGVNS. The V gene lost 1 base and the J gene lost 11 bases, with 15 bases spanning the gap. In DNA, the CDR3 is TGTGCCAGCAGTGAATCCGGCAGGTTTTGGGCACCCCTCCACTTT. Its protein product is CASSESGRFWAPLHF. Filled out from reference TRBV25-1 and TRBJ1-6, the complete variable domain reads EADIYQTPRYLVIGTGKKITLECSQTMGHDKMYWYQQDPGMELHLIHYSYGVNSTEKGDLSSESTVSRIRTEHFPLTLESARPSHTSQYLCASSESGRFWAPLHFGNGTRLTVT.

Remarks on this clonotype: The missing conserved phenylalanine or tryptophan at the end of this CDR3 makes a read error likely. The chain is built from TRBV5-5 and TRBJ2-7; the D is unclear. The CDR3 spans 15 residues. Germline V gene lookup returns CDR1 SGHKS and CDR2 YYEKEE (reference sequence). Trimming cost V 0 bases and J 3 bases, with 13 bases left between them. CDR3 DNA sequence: TGTGCCAGCAGCTTGGATCCAGGAATCTTCTACGAGCAGTACTTA. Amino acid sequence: CASSLDPGIFYEQYL.

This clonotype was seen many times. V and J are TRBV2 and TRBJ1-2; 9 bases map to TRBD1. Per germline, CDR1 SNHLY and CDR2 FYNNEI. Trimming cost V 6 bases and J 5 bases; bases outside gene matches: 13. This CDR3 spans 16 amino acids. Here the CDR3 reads CASRLEPGQGGYGYTF. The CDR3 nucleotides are TGTGCCAGCAGATTGGAACCGGGACAGGGAGGGTATGGCTACACCTTC.

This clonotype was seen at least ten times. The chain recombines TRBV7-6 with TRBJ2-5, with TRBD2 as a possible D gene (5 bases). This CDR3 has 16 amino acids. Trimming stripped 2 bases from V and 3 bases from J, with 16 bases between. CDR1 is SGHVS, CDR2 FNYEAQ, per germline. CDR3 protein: CASSLSYGLGEETQYF. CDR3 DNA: TGTGCCAGCAGCTTAAGTTACGGACTGGGAGAAGAGACCCAGTACTTC.

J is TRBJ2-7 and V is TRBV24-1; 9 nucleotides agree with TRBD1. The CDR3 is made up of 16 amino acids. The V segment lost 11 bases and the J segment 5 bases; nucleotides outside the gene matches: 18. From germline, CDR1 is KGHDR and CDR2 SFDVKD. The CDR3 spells CASRSADRDRDDEQYF. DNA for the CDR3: TGTGCCAGCCGCAGCGCAGACCGGGACAGGGACGACGAGCAGTACTTC.

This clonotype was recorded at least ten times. The CDR3 region is CASSAGQIYGYTF. CDR3 bases: TGTGCCAGCAGCGCGGGACAGATCTATGGCTACACCTTC. This chain connects TRBV5-5 to TRBJ1-2, with 7 bases fitting TRBD1. Germline V gene sequence: CDR1 SGHKS, CDR2 YYEKEE (reference sequence). This CDR3 comprises 13 residues. The V segment lost 4 bases and the J segment 4 bases; nucleotides outside the gene matches: 4.

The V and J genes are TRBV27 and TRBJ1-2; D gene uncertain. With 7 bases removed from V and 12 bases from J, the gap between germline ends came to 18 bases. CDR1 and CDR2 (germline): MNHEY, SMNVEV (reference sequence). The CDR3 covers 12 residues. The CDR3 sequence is CASMETSSGHTF. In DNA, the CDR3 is TGTGCCAGCATGGAGACATCAAGCGGCCACACCTTC.

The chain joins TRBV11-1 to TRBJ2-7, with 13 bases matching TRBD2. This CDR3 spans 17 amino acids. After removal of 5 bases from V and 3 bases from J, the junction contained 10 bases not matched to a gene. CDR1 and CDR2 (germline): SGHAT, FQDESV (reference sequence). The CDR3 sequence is CASSLRPGTSGIYEQYF. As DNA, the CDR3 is TGTGCCAGCAGCCTACGACCCGGGACTAGCGGGATCTACGAGCAGTACTTC.